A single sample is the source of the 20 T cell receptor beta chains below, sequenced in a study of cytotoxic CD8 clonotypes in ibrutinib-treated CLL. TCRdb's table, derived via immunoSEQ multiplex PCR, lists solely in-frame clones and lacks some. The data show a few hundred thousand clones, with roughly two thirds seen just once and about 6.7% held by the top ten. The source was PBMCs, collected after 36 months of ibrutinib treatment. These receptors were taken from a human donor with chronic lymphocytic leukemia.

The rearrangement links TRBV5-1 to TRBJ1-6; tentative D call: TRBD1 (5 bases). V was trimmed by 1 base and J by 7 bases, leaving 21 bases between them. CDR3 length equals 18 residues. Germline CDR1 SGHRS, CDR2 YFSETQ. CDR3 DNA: TGCGCCAGCAGCTTGAGGGAGACCAAGACAGCCCCAAATTCACCCCTCCACTTT. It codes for CASSLRETKTAPNSPLHF.

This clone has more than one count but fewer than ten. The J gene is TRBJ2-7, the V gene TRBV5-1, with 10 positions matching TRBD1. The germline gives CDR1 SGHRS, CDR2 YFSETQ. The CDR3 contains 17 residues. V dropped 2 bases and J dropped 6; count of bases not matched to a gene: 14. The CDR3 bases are TGCGCCAGCAGCTTAAGGGAGCCGGGACAGGGGACCCTCGAGCAGTACTTC. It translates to CASSLREPGQGTLEQYF.

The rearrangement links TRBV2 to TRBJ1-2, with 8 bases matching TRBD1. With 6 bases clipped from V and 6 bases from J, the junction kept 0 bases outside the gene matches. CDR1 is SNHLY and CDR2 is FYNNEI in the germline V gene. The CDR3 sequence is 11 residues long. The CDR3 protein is CASRGQDGYTF. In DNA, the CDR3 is TGTGCCAGCAGGGGACAGGATGGCTACACCTTC.

The CDR3 DNA sequence: TGCAGCGTTACCCGACACACCATATATTTT. Amino acids: CSVTRHTIYF. This sequence joins TRBV29-1 and TRBJ1-3; D gene unclear. Trimming shortened V by 5 bases and J by 8 bases, and 7 bases separated the two germline ends. This CDR3 has 10 residues. Germline-derived CDR1 and CDR2 are SQVTM and ANQGSEA.

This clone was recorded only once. This chain's CDR3 is CASSNTRGGPTGELFF. The CDR3 DNA reads as TGTGCCAGCAGCAACACCCGCGGGGGCCCCACCGGGGAGCTGTTTTTT. This chain joins TRBV7-8 and TRBJ2-2, with TRBD2 as a possible D gene (7 bases). The CDR3 runs 16 residues. Germline V gene sequence: CDR1 SGHVS, CDR2 FQNEAQ. The V end lost 5 bases, the J end lost 4 bases, and 17 bases lay between the germline ends.

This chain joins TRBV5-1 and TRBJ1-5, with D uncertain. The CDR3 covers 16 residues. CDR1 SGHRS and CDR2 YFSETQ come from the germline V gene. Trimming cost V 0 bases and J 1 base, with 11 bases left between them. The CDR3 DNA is TGCGCCAGCAGCTTGGGTAGCTATGGGAGCAATCAGCCCCAGCATTTT. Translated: CASSLGSYGSNQPQHF.

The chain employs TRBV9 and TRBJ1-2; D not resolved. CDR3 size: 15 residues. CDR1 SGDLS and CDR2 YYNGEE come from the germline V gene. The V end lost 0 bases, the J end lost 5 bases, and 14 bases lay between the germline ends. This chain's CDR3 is CASSVAMSVKYGYTF. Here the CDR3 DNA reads TGTGCCAGCAGCGTAGCAATGTCGGTGAAATATGGCTACACCTTC.

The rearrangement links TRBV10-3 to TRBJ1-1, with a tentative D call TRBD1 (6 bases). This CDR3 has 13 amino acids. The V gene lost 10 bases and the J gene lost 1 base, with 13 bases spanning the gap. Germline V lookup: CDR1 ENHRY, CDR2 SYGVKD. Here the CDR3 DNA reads TGTGCCACTACACAGGGCAGGAACACTGAAGCTTTCTTT. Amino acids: CATTQGRNTEAFF.

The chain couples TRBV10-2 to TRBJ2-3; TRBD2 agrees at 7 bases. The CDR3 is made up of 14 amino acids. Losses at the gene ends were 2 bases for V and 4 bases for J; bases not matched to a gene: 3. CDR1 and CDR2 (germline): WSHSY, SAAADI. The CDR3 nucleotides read TGCGCCAGCAGTGAGGTGGGAGGGCCAGATACGCAGTATTTT. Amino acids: CASSEVGGPDTQYF.

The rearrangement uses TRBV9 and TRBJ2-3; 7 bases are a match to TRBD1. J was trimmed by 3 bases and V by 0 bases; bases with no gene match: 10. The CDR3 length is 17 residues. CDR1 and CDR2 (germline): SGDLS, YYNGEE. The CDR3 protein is CASSVARQGPGTDTQYF. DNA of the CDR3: TGTGCCAGCAGCGTAGCGCGACAGGGCCCGGGAACAGATACGCAGTATTTT.

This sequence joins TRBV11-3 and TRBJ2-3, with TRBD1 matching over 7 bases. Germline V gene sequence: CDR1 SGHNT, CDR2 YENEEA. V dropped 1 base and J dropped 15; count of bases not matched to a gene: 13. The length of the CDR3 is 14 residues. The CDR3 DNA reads TGTGCCAGCAGCTTAGCCGGGACAGACCCCCCGGTTTATTTT. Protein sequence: CASSLAGTDPPVYF.

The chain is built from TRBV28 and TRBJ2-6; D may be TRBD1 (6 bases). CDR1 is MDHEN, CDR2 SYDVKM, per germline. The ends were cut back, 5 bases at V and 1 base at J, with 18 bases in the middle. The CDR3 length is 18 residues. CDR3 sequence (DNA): TGTGCCAGCAGTCCCGGGACATTTTCCCCTTCTGGGGCCAACGTCCTGACTTTC. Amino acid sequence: CASSPGTFSPSGANVLTF.

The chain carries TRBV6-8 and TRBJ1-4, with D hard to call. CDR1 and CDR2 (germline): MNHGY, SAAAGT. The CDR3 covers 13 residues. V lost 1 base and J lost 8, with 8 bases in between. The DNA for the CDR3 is TGTGCCAGCAGTTACTTCCGACGGGAAAAACTGTTTTTT. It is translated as CASSYFRREKLFF.

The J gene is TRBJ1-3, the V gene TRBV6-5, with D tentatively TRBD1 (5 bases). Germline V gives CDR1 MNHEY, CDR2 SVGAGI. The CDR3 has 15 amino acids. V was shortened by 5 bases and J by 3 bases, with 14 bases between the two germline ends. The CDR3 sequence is CASSLAGGVGNTIYF. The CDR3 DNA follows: TGTGCCAGCAGTCTTGCCGGGGGTGTTGGAAACACCATATATTTT.

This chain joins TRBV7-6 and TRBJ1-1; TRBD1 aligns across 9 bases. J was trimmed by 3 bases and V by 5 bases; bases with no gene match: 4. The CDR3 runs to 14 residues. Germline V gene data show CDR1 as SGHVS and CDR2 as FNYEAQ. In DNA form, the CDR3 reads TGTGCCAGCAGCACACAGGGGGCAGACACTGAAGCTTTCTTT. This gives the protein CASSTQGADTEAFF. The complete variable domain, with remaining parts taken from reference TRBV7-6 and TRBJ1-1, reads GAGVSQSPRYKVTKRGQDVALRCDPISGHVSLYWYRQALGQGPEFLTYFNYEAQQDKSGLPNDRFSAERPEGSISTLTIQRTEQRDSAMYRCASSTQGADTEAFFGQGTRLTVV.

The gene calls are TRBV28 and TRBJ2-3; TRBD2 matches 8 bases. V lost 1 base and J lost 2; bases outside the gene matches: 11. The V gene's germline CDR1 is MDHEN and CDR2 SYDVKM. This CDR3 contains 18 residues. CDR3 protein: CASSLYARSAGVTDTQYF. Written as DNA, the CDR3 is TGTGCCAGCAGTTTATACGCACGGTCAGCGGGAGTCACAGATACGCAGTATTTT.

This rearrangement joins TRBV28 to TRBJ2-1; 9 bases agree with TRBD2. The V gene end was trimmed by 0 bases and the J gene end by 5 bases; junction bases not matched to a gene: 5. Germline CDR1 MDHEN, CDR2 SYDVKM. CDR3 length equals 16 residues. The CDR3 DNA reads TGTGCCAGCAGTTTATGGCGACTAGCGGTAAACAATGAGCAGTTCTTC. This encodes CASSLWRLAVNNEQFF. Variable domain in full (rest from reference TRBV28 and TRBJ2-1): DVKVTQSSRYLVKRTGEKVFLECVQDMDHENMFWYRQDPGLGLRLIYFSYDVKMKEKGDIPEGYSVSREKKERFSLILESASTNQTSMYLCASSLWRLAVNNEQFFGPGTRLTVL.

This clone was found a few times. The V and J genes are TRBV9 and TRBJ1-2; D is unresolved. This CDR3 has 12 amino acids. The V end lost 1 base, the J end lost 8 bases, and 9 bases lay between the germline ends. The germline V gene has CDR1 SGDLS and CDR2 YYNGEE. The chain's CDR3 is CASSVSQSGYTF. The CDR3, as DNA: TGTGCCAGCAGCGTAAGTCAGAGCGGCTACACCTTC. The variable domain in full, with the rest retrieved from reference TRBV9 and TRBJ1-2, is DSGVTQTPKHLITATGQRVTLRCSPRSGDLSVYWYQQSLDQGLQFLIQYYNGEERAKGNILERFSAQQFPDLHSELNLSSLELGDSALYFCASSVSQSGYTFGSGTRLTVV.

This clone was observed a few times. The CDR3 nucleotides are TGTGCCAGCAGCTTGGGGCGGGAGTTGGGCGAGCAGTACTTC. Translating gives CASSLGRELGEQYF. The chain is built from TRBV7-2 and TRBJ2-7; 7 nucleotides agree with TRBD2. Trimming removed 3 bases from V and 6 bases from J; junction bases left unmatched: 8. Germline V gives CDR1 SGHTA, CDR2 FQGNSA. The CDR3 covers 14 residues. The whole variable domain, remainder taken from reference TRBV7-2 and TRBJ2-7, is GAGVSQSPSNKVTEKGKDVELRCDPISGHTALYWYRQSLGQGLEFLIYFQGNSAPDKSGLPSDRFSAERTGGSVSTLTIQRTQQEDSAVYLCASSLGRELGEQYFGPGTRLTVT.

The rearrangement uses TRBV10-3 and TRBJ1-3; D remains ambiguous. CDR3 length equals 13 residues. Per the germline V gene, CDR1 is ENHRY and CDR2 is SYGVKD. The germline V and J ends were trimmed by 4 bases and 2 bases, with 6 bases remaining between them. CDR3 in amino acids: CAISAGTGNTIYF. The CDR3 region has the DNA TGTGCCATCAGTGCGGGGACTGGAAACACCATATATTTT.